This note documents a single TCR beta chain sequence. The same primary tumor site was biopsied both before and after PD-1 blockade. Template: tumor biopsy or peripheral blood genomic DNA, about 616-6,004 ng per sample. This sample is drawn from a study of T cells in tumors after PD-1 blockade. Study-level background: Either cemiplimab 350 mg every 2 weeks or pembrolizumab 200 mg every 3 weeks was given. Tumor samples yielded 20 to 25-fold more depth than single-cell TCR sequencing.

The data were produced by immunoSEQ multiplex PCR, yet TCRdb's version contains in-frame clones alone and is incomplete. The sample yields several thousand clones, around two thirds seen once. In germline, CDR1 is MNHEY, CDR2 SVGAGI. This CDR3 spans 15 amino acids. With 5 bases clipped from V and 1 base from J, the junction kept 7 bases outside the gene matches. V usage is TRBV6-5 and J usage is TRBJ2-5, with TRBD2 matching over 7 bases. The origin of this receptor is a human donor with basal cell carcinoma. This material consisted of tumor tissue, taken before anti-PD-1 treatment. CDR3 protein: CASSKSGTLQETQYF. CDR3 DNA: TGTGCCAGCAGTAAGAGCGGGACGCTCCAAGAGACCCAGTACTTC.